Listed below are T cell receptor beta chains from one sample, sequenced in a study of T cell responses to AZD1222 COVID-19 vaccine. Measured with immunoSEQ multiplex PCR; TCRdb has only the in-frame clones, and not every one. Seen here are 150,000 to 200,000 clones, 85% to 95% observed once, and the top ten hold over 1%. The material was peripheral blood, obtained on day 0 of AZD1222 vaccination. These TCRs come from an adult in good health. CDR3s include the opening cysteine and the closing phenylalanine or tryptophan. A D gene is named only where the DNA matches it firmly. Where a row states a size, it is once, few, many or the class of an expanded clone; other rows omit it.

CDR3 protein	CDR3 DNA	D gene	clone size	V gene	J gene
CASSHRTGDNEQYF	TGCGCCAGCAGTCACAGGACAGGGGACAACGAGCAGTACTTC	TRBD1	once	TRBV23-1	TRBJ2-7
CASSLGSGEDGYTF	TGCGCCAGCAGCTTGGGGTCAGGGGAGGATGGCTACACCTTC	.	.	TRBV5-1	TRBJ1-2
CASSQSWAKPNEKLFF	TGTGCCAGCAGCCAAAGTTGGGCGAAACCTAATGAAAAACTGTTTTTT	.	.	TRBV4-2	TRBJ1-4
CASSFGQPREKLFF	TGTGCCAGCAGCTTCGGGCAGCCTAGGGAAAAACTGTTTTTT	.	.	TRBV5-5	TRBJ1-4
CASSNSGGASTGELFF	TGTGCCAGCAGCAATAGCGGGGGGGCGAGCACCGGGGAGCTGTTTTTT	TRBD2	.	TRBV9	TRBJ2-2
CASSGTSFGQETQYF	TGTGCCAGTAGCGGGACTAGTTTCGGCCAAGAGACCCAGTACTTC	TRBD2	.	TRBV19	TRBJ2-5
CASSLLAGGWEQYF	TGTGCCAGCAGCTTGCTAGCGGGGGGTTGGGAGCAGTACTTC	TRBD2	.	TRBV7-9	TRBJ2-7
CASRGPNTGELFF	TGTGCCAGCAGGGGACCGAACACCGGGGAGCTGTTTTTT	.	once	TRBV7-3	TRBJ2-2
CASSPRTGRTYEQYF	TGTGCCAGCAGCCCTCGGACAGGGCGAACCTACGAGCAGTACTTC	TRBD1	.	TRBV27	TRBJ2-7
CASSQDLLGSGGEAFF	TGTGCCAGCAGCCAAGATCTATTGGGAAGTGGGGGTGAAGCTTTCTTT	.	.	TRBV3-1/TRBV3-2	TRBJ1-1
CASSPVSLNTEAFF	TGTGCCAGCAGCCCCGTAAGTCTGAACACTGAAGCTTTCTTT	.	.	TRBV6-5	TRBJ1-1
CASSLAGVPPYTF	TGTGCCAGCAGTTTAGCAGGGGTTCCCCCTTACACCTTC	.	once	TRBV28	TRBJ1-2
CASGLAYMNTEAFF	TGTGCCAGCGGCCTAGCTTACATGAACACTGAAGCTTTCTTT	.	.	TRBV6-2/TRBV6-3	TRBJ1-1
CASSLGYNEKLFF	TGTGCCAGCAGTTTGGGGTATAATGAAAAACTGTTTTTT	.	.	TRBV12-3/TRBV12-4	TRBJ1-4
CASSLQGGDQPQHF	TGTGCCAGCAGCTTACAGGGAGGGGATCAGCCCCAGCATTTT	.	.	TRBV7-9	TRBJ1-5
CASTGDRASLHF	TGTGCCAGCACGGGGGACAGGGCTTCCCTCCACTTT	TRBD1	.	TRBV7-9	TRBJ1-6
CASSLSYRGNEKLFF	TGTGCCAGCAGTTTATCCTACAGGGGGAATGAAAAACTGTTTTTT	TRBD1	.	TRBV27	TRBJ1-4
CATSGAPPGGELFF	TGTGCCACCAGTGGAGCCCCCCCGGGCGGGGAGCTGTTTTTT	.	.	TRBV24-1	TRBJ2-2
CATSRDRGEAFF	TGTGCCACCAGCAGAGACAGGGGAGAAGCTTTCTTT	.	.	TRBV15	TRBJ1-1
CASSVVGRGGTDTQYF	TGTGCCAGCAGCGTAGTTGGGCGGGGGGGCACAGATACGCAGTATTTT	TRBD2	.	TRBV9	TRBJ2-3
CASSLAPDNGNTIYF	TGCGCCAGCAGCTTGGCCCCCGACAATGGAAACACCATATATTTT	.	.	TRBV5-1	TRBJ1-3
CASAGVGTQYF	TGTGCCAGCGCTGGGGTTGGTACGCAGTATTTT	.	.	TRBV6-5	TRBJ2-3
CASSELRTGAKNTEAFF	TGCGCCAGCAGTGAGTTGCGGACAGGGGCGAAGAACACTGAAGCTTTCTTT	TRBD1	.	TRBV10-2	TRBJ1-1
CASSYSTGRSNQPQHF	TGTGCCAGCAGTTACTCAACAGGGAGAAGCAATCAGCCCCAGCATTTT	.	few	TRBV6-2/TRBV6-3	TRBJ1-5
CATSRINRGGINEETQYF	TGTGCCACCAGCAGAATAAACAGGGGAGGAATCAACGAAGAGACCCAGTACTTC	.	.	TRBV15	TRBJ2-5
CASRGYSNQPQHF	TGTGCCAGCAGGGGCTATAGCAATCAGCCCCAGCATTTT	.	.	TRBV27	TRBJ1-5
CAGGAGGWQPQHF	TGTGCGGGAGGTGCAGGGGGCTGGCAGCCCCAGCATTTT	TRBD1	.	TRBV19	TRBJ1-5
CASSSGTAGAEKLFF	TGTGCCAGCAGCTCCGGGACCGCAGGGGCGGAAAAACTGTTTTTT	.	.	TRBV7-9	TRBJ1-4
CASSAWSGTTSYEQYF	TGTGCCAGCAGCGCGTGGTCGGGGACAACCTCCTACGAGCAGTACTTC	.	.	TRBV9	TRBJ2-7
CASNTGGAGYEQYF	TGTGCCAGCAATACAGGGGGCGCTGGGTACGAGCAGTACTTC	TRBD1	.	TRBV28	TRBJ2-7
CASSFGTLNYGYTF	TGTGCCAGCAGCTTCGGGACACTTAACTATGGCTACACCTTC	.	.	TRBV7-9	TRBJ1-2
CASSPEAGVPPQHF	TGTGCCAGCTCACCTGAGGCAGGGGTTCCTCCCCAGCATTTT	.	.	TRBV18	TRBJ1-5
CASSLAGTARIYGYTF	TGTGCCAGCAGCTTAGCTGGGACGGCCCGGATCTATGGCTACACCTTC	.	.	TRBV7-9	TRBJ1-2
CATRGGGALDEQFF	TGTGCCACCAGGGGTGGGGGGGCCCTCGATGAGCAGTTCTTC	.	.	TRBV15	TRBJ2-1
CASSVEPAAALYYGYTF	TGTGCCAGCAGCGTAGAGCCCGCTGCGGCACTGTATTATGGCTACACCTTC	.	.	TRBV9	TRBJ1-2